This TCR beta chain was documented in a study of beta chain features in type 1 diabetes. Study-wide context: All samples yielded roughly 100 million examined sorted cells.

V trimming: 6 bases; J trimming: 3 bases; junction bases outside the gene matches: 7. This CDR3 spans 15 amino acids. Per germline, CDR1 MNHNY and CDR2 SVGAGI (reference sequence). A few counts support this clone. The antigen is undetermined. Whole-study findings and limits: There was a possibility that cDNA sequencing over-represented cells with high TCR expression. Shorter templates may be favored by PCR, equally so in patients and controls. Sampled from patients, naive, central memory and Treg TCRB repertoires appeared more similar than those sampled from healthy donors. All four CD4+ subsets from Type 1 diabetes patients carried moderately but significantly shorter TCRB CDR3s.

Sequencing targeted expressed TCRB transcripts, as all isolated RNA had been reverse transcribed. Clones were sequenced by immunoSEQ multiplex PCR, and TCRdb holds only the in-frame ones, with some missing. The sample lists around 710,000 clones, 9.5% to 15% occurring once. Sequencing was performed on naive CD4+ T cells from blood. This clonotype was sampled from a man aged 25-45 years with type 1 diabetes. This chain links TRBV6-6 with TRBJ2-1; 8 bases agree with TRBD2. CDR3 DNA: TGTGCCAGCAGCCCGACGGGACTAGGCTACAATGAGCAGTTCTTC. Protein sequence: CASSPTGLGYNEQFF.